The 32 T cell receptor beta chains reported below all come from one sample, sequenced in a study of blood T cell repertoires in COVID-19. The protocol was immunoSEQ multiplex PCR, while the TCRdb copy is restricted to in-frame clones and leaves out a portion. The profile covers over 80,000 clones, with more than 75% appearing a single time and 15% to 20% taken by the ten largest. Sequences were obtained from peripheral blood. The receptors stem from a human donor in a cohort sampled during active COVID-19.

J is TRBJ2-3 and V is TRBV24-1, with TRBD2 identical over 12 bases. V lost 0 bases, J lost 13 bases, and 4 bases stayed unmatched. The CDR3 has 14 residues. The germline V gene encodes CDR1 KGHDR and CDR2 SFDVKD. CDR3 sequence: CATSDLQTSGRKYF. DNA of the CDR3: TGTGCCACCAGTGATTTGCAGACTAGCGGGAGAAAGTATTTT.

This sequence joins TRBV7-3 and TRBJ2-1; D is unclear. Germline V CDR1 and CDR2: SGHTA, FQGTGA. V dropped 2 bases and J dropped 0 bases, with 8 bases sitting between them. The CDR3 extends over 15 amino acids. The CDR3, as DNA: TGTGCCAGCAGCTTATCGAGCGCCTCCTACAATGAGCAGTTCTTC. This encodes CASSLSSASYNEQFF.

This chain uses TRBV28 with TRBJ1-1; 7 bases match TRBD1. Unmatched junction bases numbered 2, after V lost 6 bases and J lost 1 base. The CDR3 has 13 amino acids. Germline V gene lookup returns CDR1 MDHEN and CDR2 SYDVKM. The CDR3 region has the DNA TGTGCCAGCAGAACAGGGGCGAACACTGAAGCTTTCTTT. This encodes CASRTGANTEAFF.

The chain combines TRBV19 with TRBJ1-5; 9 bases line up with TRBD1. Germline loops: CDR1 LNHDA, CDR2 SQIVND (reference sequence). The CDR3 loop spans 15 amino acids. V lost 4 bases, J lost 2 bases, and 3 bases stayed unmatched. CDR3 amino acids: CASSKRTGGNQPQHF. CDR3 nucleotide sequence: TGTGCCAGTAGTAAAAGGACAGGGGGCAATCAGCCCCAGCATTTT.

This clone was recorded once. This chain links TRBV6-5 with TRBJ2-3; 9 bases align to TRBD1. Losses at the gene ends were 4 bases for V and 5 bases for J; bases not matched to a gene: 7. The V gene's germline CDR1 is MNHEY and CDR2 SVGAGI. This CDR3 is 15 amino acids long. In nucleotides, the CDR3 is TGTGCCAGCAGTTCCAGTTCGACAGGGGGAGATACGCAGTATTTT. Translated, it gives CASSSSSTGGDTQYF.

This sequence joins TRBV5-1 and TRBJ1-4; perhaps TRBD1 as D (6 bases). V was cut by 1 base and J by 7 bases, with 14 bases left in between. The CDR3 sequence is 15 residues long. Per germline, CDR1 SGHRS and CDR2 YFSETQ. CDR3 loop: CASSLLGGGSEKLFF. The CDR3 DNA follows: TGCGCCAGCAGCTTGTTGGGCGGGGGCAGTGAAAAACTGTTTTTT.

CDR3 sequence reads: CASSNPGGHEQYF. DNA of the CDR3: TGTGCCAGCAGTAACCCGGGGGGGCACGAGCAGTACTTC. This chain uses TRBV12-3 or TRBV12-4 with TRBJ2-7; 8 bases map to TRBD2. This CDR3 region has 13 residues. Losses at the gene ends were 5 bases for V and 5 bases for J; bases not matched to a gene: 5.

The CDR3 DNA sequence: TGTGCCAGCAGCCTGACTAGTAACGAGCAGTACTTC. Its translation: CASSLTSNEQYF. The V and J genes are TRBV12-3 or TRBV12-4 and TRBJ2-7; D possibly corresponds to TRBD2 (6 bases). The CDR3 is made up of 12 amino acids. V was trimmed by 6 bases and J by 5 bases, leaving 11 bases between them.

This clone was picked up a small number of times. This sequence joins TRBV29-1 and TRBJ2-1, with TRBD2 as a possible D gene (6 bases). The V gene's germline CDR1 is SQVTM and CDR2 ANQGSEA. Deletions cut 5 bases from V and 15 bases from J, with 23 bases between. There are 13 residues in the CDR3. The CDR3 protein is CSVTTLAAQSPFF. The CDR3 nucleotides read TGCAGCGTTACAACACTAGCAGCTCAATCACCGTTCTTC.

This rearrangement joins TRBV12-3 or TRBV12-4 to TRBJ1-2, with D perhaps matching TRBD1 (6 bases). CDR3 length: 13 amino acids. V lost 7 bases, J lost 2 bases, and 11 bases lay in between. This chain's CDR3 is CASTNTGNYGYTF. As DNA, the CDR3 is TGTGCCAGCACGAATACAGGGAACTATGGCTACACCTTC.

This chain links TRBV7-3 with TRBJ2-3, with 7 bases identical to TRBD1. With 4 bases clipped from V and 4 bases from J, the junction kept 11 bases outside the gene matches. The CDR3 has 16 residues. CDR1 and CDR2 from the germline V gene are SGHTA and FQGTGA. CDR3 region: CASSSRTSGGPDTQYF. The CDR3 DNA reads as TGTGCCAGCAGCTCACGGACGTCAGGGGGTCCAGATACGCAGTATTTT.

CDR3 DNA sequence: TGTGCCAGCAGTGGACAGGGGCATTCGGGGACCCAGTACTTC. Residues: CASSGQGHSGTQYF. This chain uses TRBV5-4 with TRBJ2-5, with TRBD1 matching 9 bases. The CDR3 is 14 amino acids. The germline CDR1 and CDR2 sequences are SGHNT and YYREEE (reference sequence). Unmatched junction bases numbered 9, after V lost 5 bases and J lost 7 bases.

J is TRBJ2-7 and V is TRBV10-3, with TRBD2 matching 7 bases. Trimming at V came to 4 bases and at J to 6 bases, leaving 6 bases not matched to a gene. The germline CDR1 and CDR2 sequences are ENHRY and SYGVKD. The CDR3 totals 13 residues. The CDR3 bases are TGTGCCATCAGTGGTGGACTAGAAGTCGAGCAGTACTTC. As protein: CAISGGLEVEQYF.

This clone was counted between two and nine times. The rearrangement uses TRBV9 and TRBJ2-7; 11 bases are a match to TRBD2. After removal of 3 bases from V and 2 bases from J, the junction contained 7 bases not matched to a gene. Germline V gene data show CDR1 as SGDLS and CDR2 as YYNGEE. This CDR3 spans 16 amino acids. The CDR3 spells CASSAGGTSGTYEQYF. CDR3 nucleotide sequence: TGTGCCAGCAGCGCAGGTGGGACTAGCGGAACCTACGAGCAGTACTTC. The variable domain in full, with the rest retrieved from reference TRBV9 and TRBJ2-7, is DSGVTQTPKHLITATGQRVTLRCSPRSGDLSVYWYQQSLDQGLQFLIQYYNGEERAKGNILERFSAQQFPDLHSELNLSSLELGDSALYFCASSAGGTSGTYEQYFGPGTRLTVT.

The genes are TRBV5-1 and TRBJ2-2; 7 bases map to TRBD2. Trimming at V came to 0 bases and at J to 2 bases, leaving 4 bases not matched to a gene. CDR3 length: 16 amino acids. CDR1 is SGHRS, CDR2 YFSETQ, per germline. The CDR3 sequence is CASSLGIAGNTGELFF. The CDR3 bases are TGCGCCAGCAGCTTGGGGATAGCGGGCAACACCGGGGAGCTGTTTTTT.

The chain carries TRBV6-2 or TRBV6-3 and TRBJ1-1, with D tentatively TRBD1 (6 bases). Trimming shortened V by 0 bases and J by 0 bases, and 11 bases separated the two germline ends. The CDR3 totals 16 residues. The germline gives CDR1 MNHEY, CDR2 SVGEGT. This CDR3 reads CASSYSQGQMNTEAFF. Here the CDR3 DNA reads TGTGCCAGCAGTTACTCACAGGGCCAAATGAACACTGAAGCTTTCTTT.

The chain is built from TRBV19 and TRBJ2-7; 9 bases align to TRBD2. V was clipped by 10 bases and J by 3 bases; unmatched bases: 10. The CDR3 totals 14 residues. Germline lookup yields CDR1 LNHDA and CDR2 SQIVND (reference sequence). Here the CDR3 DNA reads TGTGCCACCGGGTTAGCGGGAGTCAGCTACGAGCAGTACTTC. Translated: CATGLAGVSYEQYF. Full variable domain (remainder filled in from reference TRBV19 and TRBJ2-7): DGGITQSPKYLFRKEGQNVTLSCEQNLNHDAMYWYRQDPGQGLRLIYYSQIVNDFQKGDIAEGYSVSREKKESFPLTVTSAQKNPTAFYLCATGLAGVSYEQYFGPGTRLTVT.

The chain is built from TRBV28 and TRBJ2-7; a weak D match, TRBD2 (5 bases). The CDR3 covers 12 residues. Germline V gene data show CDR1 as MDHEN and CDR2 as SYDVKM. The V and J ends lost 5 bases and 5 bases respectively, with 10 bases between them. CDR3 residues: CASSPMRDEQYF. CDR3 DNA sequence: TGTGCCAGCAGTCCGATGAGGGACGAGCAGTACTTC.

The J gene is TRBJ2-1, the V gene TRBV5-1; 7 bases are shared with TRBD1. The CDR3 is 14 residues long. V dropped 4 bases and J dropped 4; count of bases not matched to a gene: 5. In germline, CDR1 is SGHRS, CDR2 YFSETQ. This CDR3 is CASSHRGEYNEQFF. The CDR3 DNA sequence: TGCGCCAGCAGCCACAGGGGCGAATACAATGAGCAGTTCTTC. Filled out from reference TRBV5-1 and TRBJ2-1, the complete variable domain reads KAGVTQTPRYLIKTRGQQVTLSCSPISGHRSVSWYQQTPGQGLQFLFEYFSETQRNKGNFPGRFSGRQFSNSRSEMNVSTLELGDSALYLCASSHRGEYNEQFFGPGTRLTVL.

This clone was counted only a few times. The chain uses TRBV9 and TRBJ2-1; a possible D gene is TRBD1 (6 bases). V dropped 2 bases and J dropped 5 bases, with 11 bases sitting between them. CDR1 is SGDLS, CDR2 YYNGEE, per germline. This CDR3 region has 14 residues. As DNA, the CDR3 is TGTGCCAGCAGCGTGGGGGCACAGAACAATGAGCAGTTCTTC. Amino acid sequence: CASSVGAQNNEQFF.

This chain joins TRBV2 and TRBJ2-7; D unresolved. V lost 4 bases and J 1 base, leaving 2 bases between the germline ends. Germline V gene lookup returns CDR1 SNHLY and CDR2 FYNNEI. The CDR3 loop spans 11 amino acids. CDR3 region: CASSASYEQYF. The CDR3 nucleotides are TGTGCCAGCAGTGCTTCCTACGAGCAGTACTTC.

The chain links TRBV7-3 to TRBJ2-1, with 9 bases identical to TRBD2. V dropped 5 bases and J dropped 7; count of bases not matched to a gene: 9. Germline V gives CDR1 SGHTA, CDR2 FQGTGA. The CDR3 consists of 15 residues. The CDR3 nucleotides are TGTGCCAGCAGCCCCGGAGTAGCGGGAGTAAATGAGCAGTTCTTC. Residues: CASSPGVAGVNEQFF.

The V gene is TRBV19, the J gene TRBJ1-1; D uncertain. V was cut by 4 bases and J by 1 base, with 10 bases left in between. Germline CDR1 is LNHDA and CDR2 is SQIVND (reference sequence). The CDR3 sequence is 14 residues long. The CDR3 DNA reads TGTGCCAGTAGTAACCGACGGGAGAACACTGAAGCTTTCTTT. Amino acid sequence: CASSNRRENTEAFF. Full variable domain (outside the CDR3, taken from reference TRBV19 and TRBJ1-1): DGGITQSPKYLFRKEGQNVTLSCEQNLNHDAMYWYRQDPGQGLRLIYYSQIVNDFQKGDIAEGYSVSREKKESFPLTVTSAQKNPTAFYLCASSNRRENTEAFFGQGTRLTVV.

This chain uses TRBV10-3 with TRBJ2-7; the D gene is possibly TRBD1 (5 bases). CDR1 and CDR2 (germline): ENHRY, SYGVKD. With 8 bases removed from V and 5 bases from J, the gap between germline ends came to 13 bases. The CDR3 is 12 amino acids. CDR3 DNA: TGTGCCATCGGTTCGGGCAGGGACGAGCAGTACTTC. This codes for CAIGSGRDEQYF.

The CDR3 DNA reads as TGTGCCAGCAGTTCCGGACAGTTATATGGCTACACCTTC. Translation: CASSSGQLYGYTF. The rearrangement links TRBV27 to TRBJ1-2; possible D gene TRBD1, 6 bases. The V gene's germline CDR1 is MNHEY and CDR2 SMNVEV (reference sequence). This CDR3 has 13 amino acids. V was cut by 4 bases and J by 5 bases, with 11 bases left in between.

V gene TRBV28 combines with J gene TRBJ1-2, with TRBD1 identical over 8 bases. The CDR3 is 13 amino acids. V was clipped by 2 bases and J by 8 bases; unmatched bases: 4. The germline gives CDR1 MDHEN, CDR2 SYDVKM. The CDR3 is CASSLQGAGGYTF. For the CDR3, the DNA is TGTGCCAGCAGTTTACAGGGGGCTGGCGGCTACACCTTC.

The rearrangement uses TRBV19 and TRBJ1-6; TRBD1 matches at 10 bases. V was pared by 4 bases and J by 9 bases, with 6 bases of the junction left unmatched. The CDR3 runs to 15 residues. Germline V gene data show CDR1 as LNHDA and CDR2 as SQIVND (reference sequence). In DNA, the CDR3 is TGTGCCAGTAGTACTCGACAGGGGGCATCTTCACCCCTCCACTTT. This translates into CASSTRQGASSPLHF.

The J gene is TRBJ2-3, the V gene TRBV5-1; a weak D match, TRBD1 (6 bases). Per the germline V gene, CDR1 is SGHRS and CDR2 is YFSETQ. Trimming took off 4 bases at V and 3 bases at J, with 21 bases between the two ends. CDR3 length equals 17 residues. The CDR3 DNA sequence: TGCGCCAGCAGCATGACAGGCGGATCCCTCCTTACAGATACGCAGTATTTT. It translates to CASSMTGGSLLTDTQYF.

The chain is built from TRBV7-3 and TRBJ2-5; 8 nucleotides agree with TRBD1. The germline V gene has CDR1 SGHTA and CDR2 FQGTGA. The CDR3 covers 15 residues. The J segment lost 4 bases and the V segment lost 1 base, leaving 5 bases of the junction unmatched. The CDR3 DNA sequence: TGTGCCAGCAGCTTAAATGCAGGGGGCGCAGAGACCCAGTACTTC. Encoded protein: CASSLNAGGAETQYF. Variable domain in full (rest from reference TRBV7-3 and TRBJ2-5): GAGVSQTPSNKVTEKGKYVELRCDPISGHTALYWYRQSLGQGPEFLIYFQGTGAADDSGLPNDRFFAVRPEGSVSTLKIQRTERGDSAVYLCASSLNAGGAETQYFGPGTRLLVL.

The CDR3 loop is CASSETGLVEGYTF. CDR3 sequence (DNA): TGTGCCAGCAGCGAGACAGGGTTAGTGGAAGGCTACACCTTC. V usage is TRBV6-5 and J usage is TRBJ1-2; 7 positions agree with TRBD1. CDR3 length equals 14 residues. The germline CDR1 and CDR2 sequences are MNHEY and SVGAGI. J lost 8 bases, V lost 6 bases, and 12 bases had no gene match.

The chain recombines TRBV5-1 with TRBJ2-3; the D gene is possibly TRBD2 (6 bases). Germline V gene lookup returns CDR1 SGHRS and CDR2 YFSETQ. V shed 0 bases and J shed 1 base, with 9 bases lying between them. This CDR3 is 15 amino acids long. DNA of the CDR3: TGCGCCAGCAGCTTGGTGCCGGGGGGCACAGATACGCAGTATTTT. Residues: CASSLVPGGTDTQYF. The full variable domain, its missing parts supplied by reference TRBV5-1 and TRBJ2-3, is KAGVTQTPRYLIKTRGQQVTLSCSPISGHRSVSWYQQTPGQGLQFLFEYFSETQRNKGNFPGRFSGRQFSNSRSEMNVSTLELGDSALYLCASSLVPGGTDTQYFGPGTRLTVL.

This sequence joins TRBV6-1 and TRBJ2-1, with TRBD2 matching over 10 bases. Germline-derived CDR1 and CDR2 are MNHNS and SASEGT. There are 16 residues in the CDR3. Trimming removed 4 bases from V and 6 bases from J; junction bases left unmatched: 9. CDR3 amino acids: CASSGLAGQRANEQFF. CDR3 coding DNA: TGTGCCAGCAGTGGACTAGCGGGCCAGCGGGCCAATGAGCAGTTCTTC.